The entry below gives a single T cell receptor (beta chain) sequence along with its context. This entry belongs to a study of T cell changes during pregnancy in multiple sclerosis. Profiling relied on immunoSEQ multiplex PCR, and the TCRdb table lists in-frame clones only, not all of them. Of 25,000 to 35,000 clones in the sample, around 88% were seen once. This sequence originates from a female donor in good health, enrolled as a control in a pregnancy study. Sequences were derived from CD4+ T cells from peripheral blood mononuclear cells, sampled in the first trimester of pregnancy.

CDR3 amino acids: CASSVGGAGNSYEQYF. The CDR3 bases are TGTGCCAGCAGCGTAGGCGGGGCAGGGAATTCCTACGAGCAGTACTTC. The rearrangement links TRBV9 to TRBJ2-7; a possible D gene is TRBD2 (6 bases). Germline CDR1 SGDLS, CDR2 YYNGEE. Trimming removed 0 bases at V and 1 base at J, with 14 bases between. There are 16 residues in the CDR3. Complete variable domain (other parts from reference TRBV9 and TRBJ2-7): DSGVTQTPKHLITATGQRVTLRCSPRSGDLSVYWYQQSLDQGLQFLIQYYNGEERAKGNILERFSAQQFPDLHSELNLSSLELGDSALYFCASSVGGAGNSYEQYFGPGTRLTVT.